These 2 T cell receptor beta chains came from one sample sequenced in a study of identical twins. TCRdb recomputed calls from the 5' RACE reads with MiXCR, one row per CDR3 protein. The table has hundreds of thousands of distinct CDR3 sequences, 8% to 9% seen once; the top ten hold less than 2.5%. These data are also associated with another study on yellow fever vaccine responses in identical twins.

The sequenced sample consisted of memory (CD45RO+) T cells sorted from blood. The source is a woman aged 18-29 years in good health.

In this sample, this clonotype turned up many times. For the CDR3, the DNA is TGTGCCATCAGTGACTCCGGGACAGGGGCCTTCAATCAGCCCCAGCATTTT. This gives the protein CAISDSGTGAFNQPQHF. The rearrangement links TRBV10-3 to TRBJ1-5, with 10 bases lining up with TRBD1. The CDR3 spans 17 residues. Per the germline V gene, CDR1 is ENHRY and CDR2 is SYGVKD. J gave up 3 bases and V 3 bases, and 8 bases lay outside the gene matches.

This chain links TRBV18 with TRBJ2-1; perhaps D is TRBD1 or TRBD2 (5 bases each). The germline CDR1 and CDR2 sequences are KGHSH and LQKENI. V was cut by 2 bases and J by 8 bases, with 16 bases left in between. This CDR3 comprises 15 residues. The CDR3 is CASSPTQGRDYEQFF. Here the CDR3 DNA reads TGTGCCAGCTCACCAACGCAGGGACGAGACTATGAGCAGTTCTTC. The entire variable domain, with the rest obtained from reference TRBV18 and TRBJ2-1, is as follows: NAGVMQNPRHLVRRRGQEARLRCSPMKGHSHVYWYRQLPEEGLKFMVYLQKENIIDESGMPKERFSAEFPKEGPSILRIQQVVRGDSAAYFCASSPTQGRDYEQFFGPGTRLTVL.